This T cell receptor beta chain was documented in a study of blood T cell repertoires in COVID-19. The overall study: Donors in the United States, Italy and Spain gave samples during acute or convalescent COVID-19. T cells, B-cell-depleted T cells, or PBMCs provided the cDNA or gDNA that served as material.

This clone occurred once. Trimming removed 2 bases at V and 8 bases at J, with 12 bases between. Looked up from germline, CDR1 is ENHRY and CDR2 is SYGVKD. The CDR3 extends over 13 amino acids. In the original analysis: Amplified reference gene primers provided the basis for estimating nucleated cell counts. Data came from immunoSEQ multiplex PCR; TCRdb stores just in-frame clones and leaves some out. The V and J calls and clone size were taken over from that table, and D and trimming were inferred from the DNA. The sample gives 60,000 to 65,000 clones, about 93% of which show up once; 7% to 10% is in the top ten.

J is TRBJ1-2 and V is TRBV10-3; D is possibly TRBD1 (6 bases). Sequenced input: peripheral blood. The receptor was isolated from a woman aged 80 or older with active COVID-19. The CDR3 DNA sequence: TGTGCCATCAGTGAGGCAACAGGGCAAGGCTACACCTTC. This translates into CAISEATGQGYTF.